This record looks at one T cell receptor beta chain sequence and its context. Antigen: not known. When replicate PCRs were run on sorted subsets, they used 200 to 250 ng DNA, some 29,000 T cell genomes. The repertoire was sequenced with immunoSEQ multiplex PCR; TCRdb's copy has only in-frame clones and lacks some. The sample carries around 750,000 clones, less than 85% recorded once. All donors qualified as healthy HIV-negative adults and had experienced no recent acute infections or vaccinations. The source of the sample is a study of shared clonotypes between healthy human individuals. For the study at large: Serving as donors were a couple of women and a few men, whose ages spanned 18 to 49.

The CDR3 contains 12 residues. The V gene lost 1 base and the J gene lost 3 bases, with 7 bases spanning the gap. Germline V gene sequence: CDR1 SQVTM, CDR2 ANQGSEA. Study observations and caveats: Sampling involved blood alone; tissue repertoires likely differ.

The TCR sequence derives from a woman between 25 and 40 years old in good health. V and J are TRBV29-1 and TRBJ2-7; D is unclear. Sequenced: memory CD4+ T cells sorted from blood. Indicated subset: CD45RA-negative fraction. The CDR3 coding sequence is TGCAGCGTTGAAGGGGTGCACTACGAGCAGTACTTC. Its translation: CSVEGVHYEQYF.